This T cell receptor (beta chain) came from a study of blood T cell repertoires in COVID-19. Study-wide background: PBMCs, B-cell-depleted T cells, or T cells provided the cDNA or gDNA that made up the material.

Original handling: It was from reference gene primer amplification that nucleated cell counts were estimated. The table came from immunoSEQ multiplex PCR; TCRdb's copy has only in-frame clones and leaves some out. The V and J calls and clone size are taken from that table; D and trimming were inferred from the DNA. This sample yields 55,000 to 75,000 clones, of which approximately 72% are seen a single time; around 4.9% belongs to the top ten. This CDR3 has 18 amino acids. CDR1 is SGHTA and CDR2 is FQGTGA in the germline V gene. The germline V and J ends were trimmed by 4 bases and 4 bases, with 22 bases remaining between them. Seattle patients were enrolled while actively infected and followed longitudinally.

The clonotype comes from a woman aged 65 to 85 with COVID-19, enrolled during active disease. Input material: peripheral blood. The V and J genes are TRBV7-3 and TRBJ2-2; the D gene is possibly TRBD2 (6 bases). The CDR3 loop is CASSSTEGRARGTGELFF. The CDR3 nucleotides are TGTGCCAGCAGCTCAACCGAGGGAAGGGCGCGGGGCACCGGGGAGCTGTTTTTT.